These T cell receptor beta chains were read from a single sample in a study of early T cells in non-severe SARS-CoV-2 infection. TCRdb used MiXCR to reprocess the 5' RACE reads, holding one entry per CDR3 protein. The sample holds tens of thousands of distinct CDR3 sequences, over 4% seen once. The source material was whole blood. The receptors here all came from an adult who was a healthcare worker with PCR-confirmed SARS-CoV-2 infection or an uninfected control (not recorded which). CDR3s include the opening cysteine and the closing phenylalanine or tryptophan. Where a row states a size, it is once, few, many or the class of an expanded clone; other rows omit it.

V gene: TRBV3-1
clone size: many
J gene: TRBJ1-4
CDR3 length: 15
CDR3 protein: CASSRALTGGEKLFF

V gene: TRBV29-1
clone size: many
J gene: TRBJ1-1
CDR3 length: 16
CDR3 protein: CSVEGSGARVLTEAFF

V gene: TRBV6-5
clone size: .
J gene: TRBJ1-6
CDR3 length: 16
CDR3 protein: CASSYRASTTNSPLHF

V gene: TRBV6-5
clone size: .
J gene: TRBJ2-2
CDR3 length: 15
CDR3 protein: CASSFGTAYTGELFF

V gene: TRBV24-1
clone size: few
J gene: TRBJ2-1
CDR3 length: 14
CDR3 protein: CATSFGDSGLEQFF

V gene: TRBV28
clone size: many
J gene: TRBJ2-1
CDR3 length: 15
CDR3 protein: CASSAGTTDYNEQFF

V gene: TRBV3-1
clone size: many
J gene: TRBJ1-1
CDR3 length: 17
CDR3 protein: CASSQAGTGAQLGKAFF

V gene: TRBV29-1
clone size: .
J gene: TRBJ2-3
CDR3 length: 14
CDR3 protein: CSVEVAGGPDTQYF

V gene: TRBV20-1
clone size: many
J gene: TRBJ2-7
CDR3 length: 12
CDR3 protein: CSARQGAVEQYF

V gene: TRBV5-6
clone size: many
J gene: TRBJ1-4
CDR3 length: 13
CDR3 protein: CASSLLLEEKLFF

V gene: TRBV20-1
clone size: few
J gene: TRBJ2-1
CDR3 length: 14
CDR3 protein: CSAAPGTGEPEQFF

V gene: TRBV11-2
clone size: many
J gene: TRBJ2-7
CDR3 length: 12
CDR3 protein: CASSPPVGSQGF

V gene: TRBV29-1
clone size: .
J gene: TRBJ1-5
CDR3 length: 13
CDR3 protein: CSVSDGNNQPQHF

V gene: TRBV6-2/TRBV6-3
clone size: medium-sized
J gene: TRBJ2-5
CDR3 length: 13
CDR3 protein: CASSSDSQETQYF

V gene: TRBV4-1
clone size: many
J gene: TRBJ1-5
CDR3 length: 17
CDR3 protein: CASSQWRGQQGNQPQHF

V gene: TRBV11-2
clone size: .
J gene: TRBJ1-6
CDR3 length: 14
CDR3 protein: CASSPEGLGSPLHF

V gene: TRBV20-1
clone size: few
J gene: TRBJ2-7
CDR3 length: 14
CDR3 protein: CSARGPLSSGEQYF

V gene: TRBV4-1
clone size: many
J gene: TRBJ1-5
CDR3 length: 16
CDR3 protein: CASSPGAGGDDQPQHF

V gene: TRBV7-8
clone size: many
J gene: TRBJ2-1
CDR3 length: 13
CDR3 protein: CASSLPRADEQFF

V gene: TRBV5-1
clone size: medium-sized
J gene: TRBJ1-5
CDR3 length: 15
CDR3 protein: CASSPAGGRDQPQHF

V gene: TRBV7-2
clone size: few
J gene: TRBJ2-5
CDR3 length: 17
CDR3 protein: CASSSWDKAGDQETQYF

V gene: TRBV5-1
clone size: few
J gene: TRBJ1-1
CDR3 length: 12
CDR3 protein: CASSLDQGEAFF

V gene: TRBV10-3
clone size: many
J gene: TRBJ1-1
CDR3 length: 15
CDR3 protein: CAISALGHPDTEAFF

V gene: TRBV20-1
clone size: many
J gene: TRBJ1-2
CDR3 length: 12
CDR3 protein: CSASFKNYGYTF

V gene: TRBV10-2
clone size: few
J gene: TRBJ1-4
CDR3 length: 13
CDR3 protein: CASSKDRGGKLFF

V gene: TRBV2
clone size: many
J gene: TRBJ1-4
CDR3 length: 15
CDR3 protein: CASKGELTTNEKLFF

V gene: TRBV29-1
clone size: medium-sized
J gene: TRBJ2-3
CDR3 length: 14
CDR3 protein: CSVTGTGNADTQYF

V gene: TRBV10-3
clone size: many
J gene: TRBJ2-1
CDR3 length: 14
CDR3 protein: CAISRTTENNEQFF

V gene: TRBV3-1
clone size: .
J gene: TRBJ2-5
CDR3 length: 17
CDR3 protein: CASSQDFSGGARETQYF

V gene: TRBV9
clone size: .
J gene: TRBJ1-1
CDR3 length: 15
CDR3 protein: CASSGYRGRYTEAFF

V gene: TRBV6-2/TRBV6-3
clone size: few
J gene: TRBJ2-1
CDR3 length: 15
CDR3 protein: CASSWGQGRNNEQFF

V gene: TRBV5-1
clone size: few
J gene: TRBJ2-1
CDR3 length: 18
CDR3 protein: CASSLERTGDLRGNEQFF

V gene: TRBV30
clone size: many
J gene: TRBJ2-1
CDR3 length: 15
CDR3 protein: CAWSVGLAGVDEQFF

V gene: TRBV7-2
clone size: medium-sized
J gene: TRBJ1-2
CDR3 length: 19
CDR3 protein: CASSLVAGRLGPLNYGYTF

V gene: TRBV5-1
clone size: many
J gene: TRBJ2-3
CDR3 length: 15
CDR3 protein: CASRPPGYGTDTQYF

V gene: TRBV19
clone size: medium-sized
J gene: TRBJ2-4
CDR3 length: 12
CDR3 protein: CASSIAPGALDF

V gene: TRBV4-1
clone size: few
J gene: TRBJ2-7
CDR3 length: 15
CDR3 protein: CASSQPADRVNEQYF

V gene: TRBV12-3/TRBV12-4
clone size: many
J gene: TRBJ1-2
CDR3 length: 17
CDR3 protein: CASSLTGTGPPNYGYTF

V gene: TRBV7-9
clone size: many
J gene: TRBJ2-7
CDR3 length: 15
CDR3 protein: CASGLAGRNAYEQYF

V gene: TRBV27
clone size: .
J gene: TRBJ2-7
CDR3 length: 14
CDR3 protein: CASSNLQILYEQYF

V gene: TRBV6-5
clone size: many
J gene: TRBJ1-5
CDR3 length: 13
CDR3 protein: CASRPRLNQPQHF

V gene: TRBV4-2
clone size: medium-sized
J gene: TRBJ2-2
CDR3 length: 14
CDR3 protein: CASSPPGQGGELFF

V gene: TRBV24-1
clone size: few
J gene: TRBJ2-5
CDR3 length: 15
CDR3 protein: CATSDSGTGQETQYF

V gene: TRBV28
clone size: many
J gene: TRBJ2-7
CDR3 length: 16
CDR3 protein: CASSLFGTALSYEQYF

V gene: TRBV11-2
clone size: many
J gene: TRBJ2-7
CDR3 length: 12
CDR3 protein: CASSADTYEQYF

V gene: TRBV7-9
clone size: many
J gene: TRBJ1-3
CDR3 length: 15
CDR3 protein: CASSFGREYGNTIYF

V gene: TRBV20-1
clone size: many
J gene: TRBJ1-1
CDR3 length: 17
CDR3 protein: CSARDPDKNLGNTEAFF

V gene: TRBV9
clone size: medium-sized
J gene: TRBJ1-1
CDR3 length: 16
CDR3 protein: CASSFTGVWMNTEAFF

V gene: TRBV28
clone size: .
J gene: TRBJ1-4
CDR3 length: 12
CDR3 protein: CASVQGNEKLFF

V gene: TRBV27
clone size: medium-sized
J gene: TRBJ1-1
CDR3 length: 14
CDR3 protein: CASSFGWRDTEAFF